One sample yielded the 27 T cell receptor beta chains listed below, sequenced in a study of blood T cell repertoires in COVID-19 (TCRdb year 2020). The library was obtained by the immunoSEQ multiplex PCR assay. TCRdb limited this immuneACCESS table to in-frame rearrangements with V and J called. A share of clones is missing; checked studies link under half to unresolved V genes, and the rest is unexplained. The sample contains about 280,000 clones, around 90% of them found a single time. Jointly, the top ten make up about 3% of the sample. Sequences were obtained from PBMCs or T cells enriched from blood (not recorded which). The receptors here all came from a man aged 40-55 years who had been exposed to COVID-19.

This chain connects TRBV3-1 (or the pseudogene TRBV3-2) to TRBJ2-1; no clear D gene. Deletions cut 5 bases from V and 4 bases from J, with 9 bases between. The length of the CDR3 is 13 residues. Germline CDR1 reads LGHDT; CDR2 reads YNNKEL (reference sequence). The CDR3 DNA sequence: TGTGCCAGCAGCTTTAACTTGTACAATGAGCAGTTCTTC. Translation gives CASSFNLYNEQFF.

This rearrangement joins TRBV4-1 to TRBJ1-5; D gene ambiguous. CDR3 length equals 15 residues. Trimming pared 3 bases from V and 4 bases from J, leaving 13 bases between. Per germline, CDR1 MGHRA and CDR2 YSYEKL. Written as DNA, the CDR3 is TGCGCCAGCAGCCAGGGGTTCGGGGTAAATCAGCCCCAGCATTTT. It specifies CASSQGFGVNQPQHF.

This clone was observed a few times. The chain has TRBV29-1 and TRBJ1-2; 7 bases agree with TRBD1. Germline CDR1 is SQVTM and CDR2 is ANQGSEA. The CDR3 spans 13 residues. Trimming took 4 bases from V and 4 from J; bases not matched to a gene: 6. CDR3: CSVGETGIYGYTF. The CDR3 DNA sequence: TGCAGCGTTGGAGAGACAGGGATCTATGGCTACACCTTC.

The V call is TRBV5-1, the J call TRBJ2-1; 12 nucleotides line up with TRBD2. Germline values: CDR1 SGHRS, CDR2 YFSETQ. Losses at the gene ends were 3 bases for V and 1 base for J; bases not matched to a gene: 8. This CDR3 contains 18 residues. The CDR3 sequence is CASSWTSGEVRSYNEQFF. The CDR3 DNA follows: TGCGCCAGCAGCTGGACTAGCGGGGAGGTGAGGTCCTACAATGAGCAGTTCTTC.

This rearrangement joins TRBV19 to TRBJ1-5; D is possibly TRBD1 (6 bases). Trimming pared 3 bases from V and 7 bases from J, leaving 10 bases between. Germline V lookup: CDR1 LNHDA, CDR2 SQIVND (reference sequence). There are 13 residues in the CDR3. The CDR3 DNA sequence: TGTGCCAGTAGTATGGGCAGGGGACAGCCCCAGCATTTT. Its translation is CASSMGRGQPQHF. Full variable domain (remainder filled in from reference TRBV19 and TRBJ1-5): DGGITQSPKYLFRKEGQNVTLSCEQNLNHDAMYWYRQDPGQGLRLIYYSQIVNDFQKGDIAEGYSVSREKKESFPLTVTSAQKNPTAFYLCASSMGRGQPQHFGDGTRLSIL.

The chain carries TRBV29-1 and TRBJ1-1; tentatively, D is TRBD1 (5 bases). CDR3 length: 12 amino acids. Germline CDR1 and CDR2: SQVTM and ANQGSEA. Trimming left V 6 bases short and J 4 bases short, with 12 bases between. CDR3 in DNA: TGCAGCGTCGAAAGGGGAGGCACTGAAGCTTTCTTT. It specifies CSVERGGTEAFF.

The V and J genes are TRBV29-1 and TRBJ2-5; 11 bases fit TRBD2. The V segment lost 4 bases and the J segment 5 bases; nucleotides outside the gene matches: 9. This CDR3 spans 15 amino acids. The germline gives CDR1 SQVTM, CDR2 ANQGSEA. The CDR3 nucleotides read TGCAGCGTTGCCGGGACTAGCGGACTCGGGGAGACCCAGTACTTC. It codes for CSVAGTSGLGETQYF. Looking up the rest from reference TRBV29-1 and TRBJ2-5 gives the full variable domain: SAVISQKPSRDICQRGTSLTIQCQVDSQVTMMFWYRQQPGQSLTLIATANQGSEATYESGFVIDKFPISRPNLTFSTLTVSNMSPEDSSIYLCSVAGTSGLGETQYFGPGTRLLVL.

Concerning this clone: The same CDR3 arises from other DNA sequences in this sample as well. The chain couples TRBV3-1 (or the pseudogene TRBV3-2) to TRBJ2-5; 7 bases fit TRBD1. This CDR3 contains 14 residues. Trimming cost V 0 bases and J 4 bases; bases outside gene matches: 2. Per germline, CDR1 LGHDT and CDR2 YNNKEL (reference sequence). In DNA, the CDR3 is TGTGCCAGCAGCCAAGAACAGGGGAGAGAGACCCAGTACTTC. Its translation: CASSQEQGRETQYF.

The chain carries TRBV7-9 and TRBJ2-3; 8 bases fit TRBD2. Germline CDR1 and CDR2: SEHNR and FQNEAQ (reference sequence). The CDR3 runs to 17 residues. The J segment lost 2 bases and the V segment lost 5 bases, leaving 12 bases of the junction unmatched. The CDR3 DNA sequence: TGTGCCAGCAGCCTAGGTTTGGTAGCGGGAAACACAGATACGCAGTATTTT. Translating gives CASSLGLVAGNTDTQYF.

The gene calls are TRBV7-6 and TRBJ2-1; 7 bases are shared with TRBD1. The germline V gene encodes CDR1 SGHVS and CDR2 FNYEAQ. CDR3 length: 16 residues. Trimming took 1 base from V and 2 from J; bases not matched to a gene: 5. CDR3 amino acids: CASSLGVDRAYNEQFF. The CDR3 coding sequence is TGTGCCAGCAGCTTAGGGGTCGACAGGGCCTACAATGAGCAGTTCTTC.

The CDR3 loop reads CASSFPGTATEAFF. In nucleotides, the CDR3 is TGTGCCAGCAGCTTTCCCGGGACAGCCACTGAAGCTTTCTTT. The rearrangement uses TRBV7-9 and TRBJ1-1; 7 bases fit TRBD1. V was pared by 3 bases and J by 4 bases, with 5 bases of the junction left unmatched. Germline V gene lookup returns CDR1 SEHNR and CDR2 FQNEAQ (reference sequence). The CDR3 consists of 14 residues.

The chain uses TRBV27 and TRBJ1-5; tentative D call: TRBD1 (5 bases). From germline, CDR1 is MNHEY and CDR2 SMNVEV (reference sequence). This CDR3 has 14 amino acids. Trimming took off 10 bases at V and 6 bases at J, with 19 bases between the two ends. For the CDR3, the DNA is TGTGCCACCCAGGACCCGGGAGGGGCTCAGCCCCAGCATTTT. The encoded protein is CATQDPGGAQPQHF.

The chain is built from TRBV29-1 and TRBJ2-1; 7 bases align to TRBD1. From germline, CDR1 is SQVTM and CDR2 ANQGSEA. The CDR3 contains 13 residues. J gave up 8 bases and V 6 bases, and 10 bases lay outside the gene matches. The CDR3 loop is CSVRDRRIDEQFF. CDR3 bases: TGCAGCGTCCGGGACAGACGTATCGATGAGCAGTTCTTC.

This clone was found once. The rearrangement links TRBV9 to TRBJ1-3, with 7 bases identical to TRBD1. The germline gives CDR1 SGDLS, CDR2 YYNGEE. J lost 6 bases, V lost 2 bases, and 11 bases had no gene match. This CDR3 has 16 residues. The chain's CDR3 is CASSVSTTGLENTIYF. The CDR3 DNA follows: TGTGCCAGCAGCGTCTCAACGACAGGGTTAGAAAACACCATATATTTT.

The V gene is TRBV28, the J gene TRBJ2-5, with D uncertain. Germline V gene lookup returns CDR1 MDHEN and CDR2 SYDVKM. CDR3 length equals 13 residues. Trimming removed 6 bases at V and 7 bases at J, with 15 bases between. The CDR3 nucleotides read TGTGCCAGCAGCTCGGTTGAGCGTCGGACCCAGTACTTC. Its protein product is CASSSVERRTQYF.

DNA for the CDR3: TGTGCCGACTTTAGGACTAGCGGGGAAGAGACACATACGCAGTATTTT. It encodes CADFRTSGEETHTQYF. The chain links TRBV25-1 to TRBJ2-3, with 12 nucleotides matching TRBD2. CDR1 is MGHDK and CDR2 is SYGVNS in the germline V gene. Germline trimming cut 11 bases from V and 7 bases from J; bases unmatched to any gene: 16. The CDR3 runs to 16 residues. Drawing the rest from reference TRBV25-1 and TRBJ2-3, the complete variable domain is EADIYQTPRYLVIGTGKKITLECSQTMGHDKMYWYQQDPGMELHLIHYSYGVNSTEKGDLSSESTVSRIRTEHFPLTLESARPSHTSQYLCADFRTSGEETHTQYFGPGTRLTVL.

The rearrangement links TRBV27 to TRBJ2-1; TRBD2 matches 8 bases. The trim removed 3 bases at V and 7 bases at J, leaving 5 bases unmatched. The germline gives CDR1 MNHEY, CDR2 SMNVEV (reference sequence). The CDR3 is 14 amino acids. DNA for the CDR3: TGTGCCAGCAGTTTGACTAGCGCGTTAAATGAGCAGTTCTTC. This codes for CASSLTSALNEQFF.

This rearrangement joins TRBV3-1 (or the pseudogene TRBV3-2) to TRBJ1-1; perhaps TRBD1 as D (5 bases). The CDR3 has 14 residues. Trimming took off 1 base at V and 1 base at J, with 7 bases between the two ends. Germline lookup yields CDR1 LGHDT and CDR2 YNNKEL (reference sequence). The CDR3 DNA sequence: TGTGCCAGCAGCCAAGGACAGAGGAACACTGAAGCTTTCTTT. The encoded protein is CASSQGQRNTEAFF.

This sequence joins TRBV29-1 and TRBJ2-1, with 12 positions matching TRBD2. The germline gives CDR1 SQVTM, CDR2 ANQGSEA. The CDR3 spans 16 residues. Trimming cost V 7 bases and J 5 bases; bases outside gene matches: 12. The CDR3 DNA reads TGCAGCGCAATACTACCTAGCGGGAGGGCCAACAATGAGCAGTTCTTC. Protein: CSAILPSGRANNEQFF.

The chain has TRBV4-1 and TRBJ2-2; 10 nucleotides line up with TRBD1. This CDR3 comprises 18 residues. Losses at the gene ends were 0 bases for V and 5 bases for J; bases not matched to a gene: 9. Germline V lookup: CDR1 MGHRA, CDR2 YSYEKL. The CDR3 loop is CASSQDVRQGAVTGELFF. The CDR3 bases are TGCGCCAGCAGCCAAGACGTTAGACAGGGGGCCGTGACCGGGGAGCTGTTTTTT.

V usage is TRBV3-1 (or the pseudogene TRBV3-2) and J usage is TRBJ1-1, with D perhaps TRBD1 (6 bases). With 0 bases removed from V and 4 bases from J, the gap between germline ends came to 12 bases. The CDR3 has 15 residues. Germline-derived CDR1 and CDR2 are LGHDT and YNNKEL (reference sequence). CDR3 nucleotide sequence: TGTGCCAGCAGCCAAGATCGGCAGGGGCTCACTGAAGCTTTCTTT. Translation gives CASSQDRQGLTEAFF.

This chain joins TRBV14 and TRBJ1-2; tentative D call: TRBD1 (5 bases). Looked up from germline, CDR1 is SGHDN and CDR2 is FVKESK. The CDR3 has 16 residues. V was pared by 5 bases and J by 3 bases, with 19 bases between. In DNA form, the CDR3 reads TGTGCCAGCAGCAAGGACCGTTGGGGGGTCGACTATGGCTACACCTTC. As protein: CASSKDRWGVDYGYTF.

This rearrangement joins TRBV6-5 to TRBJ1-3; 8 bases are shared with TRBD1. The CDR3 contains 15 residues. The V gene's germline CDR1 is MNHEY and CDR2 SVGAGI. J gave up 4 bases and V 6 bases, and 8 bases lay outside the gene matches. The CDR3 here is CASRSGTGTGNTIYF. As DNA, the CDR3 is TGTGCCAGCAGGTCCGGGACAGGTACCGGAAACACCATATATTTT.

This clone was observed once. The chain employs TRBV10-1 and TRBJ2-1; 7 nucleotides line up with TRBD2. The CDR3 loop spans 14 amino acids. Trimming cost V 3 bases and J 7 bases; bases outside gene matches: 6. Per germline, CDR1 WNHNN and CDR2 SYGVQD (reference sequence). In nucleotides, the CDR3 is TGCGCCAGCAGTGATGGACTAGTTCCTAATGAGCAGTTCTTC. Amino acids: CASSDGLVPNEQFF.

V is TRBV2 and J is TRBJ1-2, with D possibly being TRBD1 (5 bases). Looked up from germline, CDR1 is SNHLY and CDR2 is FYNNEI. V was pared by 0 bases and J by 1 base, with 12 bases between. This CDR3 comprises 16 residues. Here the CDR3 DNA reads TGTGCCAGCAGTGAAGCACCCGGGACTCTTAACTATGGCTACACCTTC. This translates into CASSEAPGTLNYGYTF.

This clone is a singleton in its sample. The V gene is TRBV7-6, the J gene TRBJ1-3; 9 bases map to TRBD1. V was pared by 8 bases and J by 0 bases, with 2 bases of the junction left unmatched. The CDR3 runs to 14 residues. Per the germline V gene, CDR1 is SGHVS and CDR2 is FNYEAQ. CDR3 sequence reads: CASSTGGSGNTIYF. The CDR3 DNA is TGTGCCAGCTCGACAGGGGGCTCTGGAAACACCATATATTTT.

The chain employs TRBV27 and TRBJ1-2; no definite D call. CDR3 length: 15 residues. Per the germline V gene, CDR1 is MNHEY and CDR2 is SMNVEV (reference sequence). Trimming took off 2 bases at V and 1 base at J, with 11 bases between the two ends. DNA of the CDR3: TGTGCCAGCAGTTTAGAGCGCAATAATAACTATGGCTACACCTTC. It encodes CASSLERNNNYGYTF.